This T cell receptor beta chain was recovered during a study of response to subunit inactivated influenza vaccine. One entry per CDR3 protein results from TCRdb running MiXCR on the RT-PCR reads. The sample contains about 650,000 distinct CDR3 sequences, about a sixth of which appear only once. There are a few counts of this clonotype. Its antigen is not known. V lost 5 bases to trimming and J lost 6 bases, with 14 bases between them. The germline V gene has CDR1 ENHRY and CDR2 SYGVKD. The CDR3 runs 14 residues. Study outcomes and limitations: Each seasonal flu vaccination may recruit only limited new T cells, authors suggested.

The chain joins TRBV10-3 to TRBJ1-5; TRBD1 is a possible D gene (5 bases). Sequences were derived from PBMCs from blood, sampled 11 to 12 days after vaccination. The receptor was isolated from a man between 45 and 60 years old who received an inactivated influenza vaccine. The CDR3 DNA reads TGTGCCATCAGTCAGGGTGTGGTGGCTCAGCCCCAGCATTTT. Amino acid sequence: CAISQGVVAQPQHF.